These 26 T cell receptor beta chains came from one sample sequenced in a study of shared clonotypes between healthy human individuals. The protocol was immunoSEQ multiplex PCR, while the TCRdb copy is restricted to in-frame clones and leaves out a portion. The sample includes about 2.4 million clones, roughly 93% of them seen just once. Sequencing was performed on naive CD4+ T cells from PBMCs. The subset was: CD45RA+ positively selected. The receptors stem from a man aged 18 to 29 in good health. Some clones in this sample may be carry-over from other donors' samples.

For this clone: Different DNA sequences within this sample yield the same CDR3. V usage is TRBV2 and J usage is TRBJ2-1; D not resolved. CDR1 is SNHLY and CDR2 is FYNNEI in the germline V gene. Between the trimmed V and J ends, which lost 5 bases and 9 bases, there was a span of 8 bases. CDR3 length: 11 amino acids. This chain's CDR3 is CASSLAGEQFF. The DNA for the CDR3 is TGTGCCAGCAGTTTAGCTGGTGAGCAGTTCTTC.

The rearrangement joins TRBV5-6 to TRBJ2-4; TRBD2 is a possible D gene (5 bases). The ends were cut back, 2 bases at V and 1 base at J, with 7 bases in the middle. The CDR3 covers 14 residues. From germline, CDR1 is SGHDT and CDR2 YYEEEE. This chain's CDR3 is CASSLSGAKNIQYF. In nucleotides, the CDR3 is TGTGCCAGCAGCTTATCGGGGGCCAAAAACATTCAGTACTTC. Filled out from reference TRBV5-6 and TRBJ2-4, the complete variable domain reads DAGVTQSPTHLIKTRGQQVTLRCSPKSGHDTVSWYQQALGQGPQFIFQYYEEEERQRGNFPDRFSGHQFPNYSSELNVNALLLGDSALYLCASSLSGAKNIQYFGAGTRLSVL.

The chain employs TRBV7-2 and TRBJ1-1; the match to TRBD1 covers 7 bases. Germline assignment: CDR1 SGHTA and CDR2 FQGNSA. CDR3 length equals 14 residues. With 5 bases clipped from V and 2 bases from J, the junction kept 5 bases outside the gene matches. CDR3 region: CASSARDRNTEAFF. In DNA, the CDR3 is TGTGCCAGCAGCGCCCGGGACAGAAACACTGAAGCTTTCTTT.

The J gene is TRBJ1-2, the V gene TRBV10-3; D might be TRBD1 (6 bases). Germline V CDR1 and CDR2: ENHRY, SYGVKD. The length of the CDR3 is 12 residues. The germline V and J ends were trimmed by 6 bases and 2 bases, with 7 bases remaining between them. Written as DNA, the CDR3 is TGTGCCATCAGGGGGACAAACTATGGCTACACCTTC. Translating it yields CAIRGTNYGYTF.

This chain links TRBV7-3 with TRBJ2-3, with a weak D call TRBD2 (5 bases). This CDR3 region has 17 residues. Germline lookup yields CDR1 SGHTA and CDR2 FQGTGA. Trimming shortened V by 1 base and J by 3 bases, and 17 bases separated the two germline ends. As DNA, the CDR3 is TGTGCCAGCAGCTTAAGAGGGTTAGCCCTCGGGACAGATACGCAGTATTTT. Amino acids: CASSLRGLALGTDTQYF. The entire variable domain, with the rest obtained from reference TRBV7-3 and TRBJ2-3, is as follows: GAGVSQTPSNKVTEKGKYVELRCDPISGHTALYWYRQSLGQGPEFLIYFQGTGAADDSGLPNDRFFAVRPEGSVSTLKIQRTERGDSAVYLCASSLRGLALGTDTQYFGPGTRLTVL.

The rearrangement uses TRBV5-1 and TRBJ1-2; the D is unclear. The V gene's germline CDR1 is SGHRS and CDR2 YFSETQ. Trimming left V 0 bases short and J 1 base short, with 13 bases between. CDR3 length equals 16 residues. The CDR3 DNA is TGCGCCAGCAGCTTGGAGGTTTTAGGCGGTAACTATGGCTACACCTTC. Its protein is CASSLEVLGGNYGYTF.

The chain couples TRBV27 to TRBJ1-3; no definite D call. Trimming pared 8 bases from V and 0 bases from J, leaving 11 bases between. This CDR3 has 14 amino acids. Germline V lookup: CDR1 MNHEY, CDR2 SMNVEV (reference sequence). DNA for the CDR3: TGTGCCAGCGCGCCCCAGAACTCTGGAAACACCATATATTTT. Translating gives CASAPQNSGNTIYF.

The CDR3 reads CATSRALHGNTGELFF. The CDR3 bases are TGTGCCACCAGCCGGGCCTTGCACGGCAACACCGGGGAGCTGTTTTTT. The genes are TRBV15 and TRBJ2-2; D gene uncertain. The CDR3 runs 16 residues. Trimming removed 5 bases at V and 2 bases at J, with 15 bases between. Germline lookup yields CDR1 LNHNV and CDR2 YYDKDF (reference sequence). The entire variable domain, with the rest obtained from reference TRBV15 and TRBJ2-2, is as follows: DAMVIQNPRYQVTQFGKPVTLSCSQTLNHNVMYWYQQKSSQAPKLLFHYYDKDFNNEADTPDNFQSRRPNTSFCFLDIRSPGLGDTAMYLCATSRALHGNTGELFFGEGSRLTVL.

This rearrangement joins TRBV5-5 to TRBJ2-1; 13 bases are a match to TRBD2. V shed 2 bases, J shed 7 bases, and the junction held 3 bases outside the gene matches. CDR1 SGHKS and CDR2 YYEKEE come from the germline V gene (reference sequence). This CDR3 has 15 residues. The CDR3 is CASSLRTSGGNEQFF. CDR3 bases: TGTGCCAGCAGCTTACGGACTAGCGGGGGAAATGAGCAGTTCTTC. Full variable domain (remainder filled in from reference TRBV5-5 and TRBJ2-1): DAGVTQSPTHLIKTRGQQVTLRCSPISGHKSVSWYQQVLGQGPQFIFQYYEKEERGRGNFPDRFSARQFPNYSSELNVNALLLGDSALYLCASSLRTSGGNEQFFGPGTRLTVL.

V usage is TRBV28 and J usage is TRBJ1-2; D gene unclear. The V end lost 5 bases, the J end lost 0 bases, and 13 bases lay between the germline ends. From germline, CDR1 is MDHEN and CDR2 SYDVKM. The CDR3 extends over 15 amino acids. CDR3 in DNA: TGTGCCAGCAGTCCCTCCGGAGCTCCTAACTATGGCTACACCTTC. Its protein is CASSPSGAPNYGYTF.

This clone showed up just once. The chain employs TRBV19 and TRBJ1-1, with D unresolved. Trimming stripped 5 bases from V and 2 bases from J, with 12 bases between. The CDR3 runs to 14 residues. Germline values: CDR1 LNHDA, CDR2 SQIVND (reference sequence). The CDR3, as DNA: TGTGCCAGTAGTCGGTGGGATTTCAACACTGAAGCTTTCTTT. It yields the protein CASSRWDFNTEAFF. The variable domain in full, completed from reference TRBV19 and TRBJ1-1, reads DGGITQSPKYLFRKEGQNVTLSCEQNLNHDAMYWYRQDPGQGLRLIYYSQIVNDFQKGDIAEGYSVSREKKESFPLTVTSAQKNPTAFYLCASSRWDFNTEAFFGQGTRLTVV.

This chain connects TRBV7-9 to TRBJ1-2; TRBD1 is a possible D gene (6 bases). The V gene's germline CDR1 is SEHNR and CDR2 FQNEAQ (reference sequence). V lost 5 bases and J 6 bases, leaving 13 bases between the germline ends. The CDR3 has 13 amino acids. In DNA, the CDR3 is TGTGCCAGCAGCCCCGGGACATCTGATGGCTACACCTTC. This translates into CASSPGTSDGYTF.

The CDR3 sequence is CASSPLEWYYNSPLHF. As DNA, the CDR3 is TGTGCCAGCAGCCCCCTCGAGTGGTACTATAATTCACCCCTCCACTTT. The gene calls are TRBV28 and TRBJ1-6, with unresolved D. Germline V lookup: CDR1 MDHEN, CDR2 SYDVKM. CDR3 length: 16 amino acids. Trimming shortened V by 6 bases and J by 3 bases, and 15 bases separated the two germline ends.

The rearrangement joins TRBV2 to TRBJ2-7; TRBD2 aligns across 9 bases. V trimming: 8 bases; J trimming: 4 bases; junction bases outside the gene matches: 15. This CDR3 is 16 amino acids long. The germline gives CDR1 SNHLY, CDR2 FYNNEI. CDR3 sequence (DNA): TGTGCCAGCCACGGCAACCCGGGACTAGCTAAGTACGAGCAGTACTTC. It codes for CASHGNPGLAKYEQYF. Full variable domain (rest looked up from reference TRBV2 and TRBJ2-7): EPEVTQTPSHQVTQMGQEVILRCVPISNHLYFYWYRQILGQKVEFLVSFYNNEISEKSEIFDDQFSVERPDGSNFTLKIRSTKLEDSAMYFCASHGNPGLAKYEQYFGPGTRLTVT.

The J gene is TRBJ2-1, the V gene TRBV5-1; 9 bases are shared with TRBD2. This CDR3 is 15 amino acids long. V lost 3 bases, J lost 7 bases, and 8 bases stayed unmatched. Germline-derived CDR1 and CDR2 are SGHRS and YFSETQ. The CDR3 loop is CASSYSGSRGNEQFF. CDR3 sequence (DNA): TGCGCCAGCAGCTATAGCGGGAGTCGGGGGAATGAGCAGTTCTTC.

The chain is built from TRBV5-6 and TRBJ2-2; either TRBD1 or TRBD2 may fit D (5 bases each). Germline loops: CDR1 SGHDT, CDR2 YYEEEE. Trimming removed 1 base at V and 0 bases at J, with 16 bases between. CDR3 size: 18 residues. Here the CDR3 DNA reads TGTGCCAGCAGCTTGTTGGGACCCCTGTTCGCGAACACCGGGGAGCTGTTTTTT. It yields the protein CASSLLGPLFANTGELFF.

The rearrangement links TRBV5-1 to TRBJ1-1; no reliable D call. CDR3 length: 14 residues. V lost 0 bases and J 8 bases, leaving 14 bases between the germline ends. Germline V CDR1 and CDR2: SGHRS, YFSETQ. CDR3 sequence: CASSLGGSRLEAFF. CDR3 nucleotide sequence: TGCGCCAGCAGCTTGGGAGGATCTCGCCTCGAAGCTTTCTTT.

Comment on this clone: This same CDR3 is encoded by further DNA sequences in the sample. The chain links TRBV2 to TRBJ2-7; D not certain. The CDR3 is 13 amino acids. Germline assignment: CDR1 SNHLY and CDR2 FYNNEI. V was clipped by 2 bases and J by 2 bases, with 7 bases between them. The CDR3 reads CASSEWQAYEQYF. In nucleotides, the CDR3 is TGTGCCAGCAGTGAATGGCAGGCCTACGAGCAGTACTTC.

The V call is TRBV7-2, the J call TRBJ1-3; D is uncertain. This CDR3 has 16 amino acids. V gave up 1 base and J gave up 0 bases, with 10 bases separating them. Germline CDR1 reads SGHTA; CDR2 reads FQGNSA. This CDR3 is CASSLGAGYSGNTIYF. In DNA, the CDR3 is TGTGCCAGCAGCTTAGGGGCGGGCTACTCTGGAAACACCATATATTTT.

The chain is built from TRBV30 and TRBJ1-5; 8 bases are a match to TRBD1. The germline CDR1 and CDR2 sequences are GTSNPN and SVGIG (reference sequence). The V segment lost 3 bases and the J segment 6 bases; nucleotides outside the gene matches: 10. This CDR3 spans 15 amino acids. The CDR3 here is CAWSTGQGSSQPQHF. CDR3 DNA: TGTGCCTGGAGCACAGGACAGGGTTCGAGTCAGCCCCAGCATTTT.

This clone has just one count. The chain is built from TRBV15 and TRBJ2-3; D might be TRBD2 (6 bases). V was trimmed by 7 bases and J by 5 bases, leaving 10 bases between them. Per the germline V gene, CDR1 is LNHNV and CDR2 is YYDKDF (reference sequence). CDR3 size: 12 residues. The CDR3 protein is CATKQGGDTQYF. CDR3 DNA: TGTGCCACCAAGCAGGGAGGAGATACGCAGTATTTT.

About this clone: Other DNA sequences within the sample encode an identical CDR3. V is TRBV7-3 and J is TRBJ2-1, with 15 bases lining up with TRBD2. The CDR3 runs to 17 residues. The trim removed 2 bases at V and 6 bases at J, leaving 5 bases unmatched. Germline CDR1 is SGHTA and CDR2 is FQGTGA. The CDR3 coding sequence is TGTGCCAGCAGCTTAGGGACTAGCGGGAGGTCTGGCAATGAGCAGTTCTTC. Translated: CASSLGTSGRSGNEQFF.

V gene TRBV11-3 combines with J gene TRBJ2-1; the match to TRBD1 covers 7 bases. J lost 6 bases, V lost 5 bases, and 7 bases had no gene match. Germline assignment: CDR1 SGHNT and CDR2 YENEEA. The CDR3 consists of 14 residues. The CDR3 DNA is TGTGCCAGCAGCGCCCGGGACAGCCGCAATGAGCAGTTCTTC. Translation: CASSARDSRNEQFF.

J is TRBJ2-2 and V is TRBV2, with 8 bases matching TRBD1. Germline CDR1 and CDR2: SNHLY and FYNNEI. The J segment lost 4 bases and the V segment lost 8 bases, leaving 3 bases of the junction unmatched. The CDR3 has 13 amino acids. The CDR3 DNA is TGTGCCAGCGCACAGGGGGGCACCGGGGAGCTGTTTTTT. Translation gives CASAQGGTGELFF.

The chain couples TRBV5-4 to TRBJ1-2; 7 nucleotides match TRBD1. Germline V CDR1 and CDR2: SGHNT, YYREEE (reference sequence). The CDR3 runs to 17 residues. With 4 bases clipped from V and 0 bases from J, the junction kept 12 bases outside the gene matches. The CDR3 DNA follows: TGTGCCAGCAGCCCTATGTGGGGGACAGACTCTAACTATGGCTACACCTTC. Its translation: CASSPMWGTDSNYGYTF.

The chain uses TRBV6-1 and TRBJ2-5, with 8 nucleotides matching TRBD1. The CDR3 has 15 residues. CDR1 and CDR2 (germline): MNHNS, SASEGT. The ends lost 4 bases at V and 1 base at J; junction bases unmatched: 5. The CDR3 spells CASSVRTGGQETQYF. CDR3 in DNA: TGTGCCAGCAGTGTCAGAACAGGGGGCCAAGAGACCCAGTACTTC.